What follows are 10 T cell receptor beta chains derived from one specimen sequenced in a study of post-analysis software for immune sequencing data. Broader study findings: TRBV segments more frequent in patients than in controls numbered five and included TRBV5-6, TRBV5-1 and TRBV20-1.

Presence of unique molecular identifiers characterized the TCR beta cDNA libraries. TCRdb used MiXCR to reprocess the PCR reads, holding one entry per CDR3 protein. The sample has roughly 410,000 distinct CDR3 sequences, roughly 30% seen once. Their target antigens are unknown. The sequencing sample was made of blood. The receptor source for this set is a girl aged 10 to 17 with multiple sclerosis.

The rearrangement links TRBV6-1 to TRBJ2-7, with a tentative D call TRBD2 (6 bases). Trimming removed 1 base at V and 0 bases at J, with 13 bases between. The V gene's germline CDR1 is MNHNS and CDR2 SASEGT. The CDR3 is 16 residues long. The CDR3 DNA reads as TGTGCCAGCAGTGAAGACGGAGGGTTTAGCTCCTACGAGCAGTACTTC. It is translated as CASSEDGGFSSYEQYF.

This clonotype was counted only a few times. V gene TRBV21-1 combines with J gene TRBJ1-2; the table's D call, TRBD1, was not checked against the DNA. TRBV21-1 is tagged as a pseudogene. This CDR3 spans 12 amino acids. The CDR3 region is CASSKARDGYTF. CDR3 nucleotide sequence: TGTGCCAGCAGCAAAGCCAGGGACGGCTACACCTTC.

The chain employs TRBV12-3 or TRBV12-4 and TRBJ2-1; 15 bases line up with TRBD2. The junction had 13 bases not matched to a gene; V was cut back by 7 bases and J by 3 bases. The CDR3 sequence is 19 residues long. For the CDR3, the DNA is TGTGCCAGCAAGCAGGGACTAGCGGGGGGCCTAACCCACTACAATGAGCAGTTCTTC. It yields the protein CASKQGLAGGLTHYNEQFF.

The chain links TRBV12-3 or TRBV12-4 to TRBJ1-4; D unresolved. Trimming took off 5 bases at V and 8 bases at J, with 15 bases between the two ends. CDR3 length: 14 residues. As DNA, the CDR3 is TGTGCCAGCAGTGCTCGGACTTGGGAAGAAAAACTGTTTTTT. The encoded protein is CASSARTWEEKLFF.

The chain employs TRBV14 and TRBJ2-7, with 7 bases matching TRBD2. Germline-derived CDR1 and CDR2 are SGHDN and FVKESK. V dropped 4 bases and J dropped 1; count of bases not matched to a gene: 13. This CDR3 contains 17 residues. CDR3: CASSLHASAGTSYEQYF. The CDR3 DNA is TGTGCCAGCAGCCTCCATGCCTCAGCGGGGACTTCCTACGAGCAGTACTTC.

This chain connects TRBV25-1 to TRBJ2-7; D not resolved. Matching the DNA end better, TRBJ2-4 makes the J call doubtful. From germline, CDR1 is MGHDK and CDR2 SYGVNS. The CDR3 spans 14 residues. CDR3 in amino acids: CASSESKGGNIQYF. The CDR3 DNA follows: TGTGCCAGCAGTGAATCGAAGGGTGGCAACATTCAGTACTTC.

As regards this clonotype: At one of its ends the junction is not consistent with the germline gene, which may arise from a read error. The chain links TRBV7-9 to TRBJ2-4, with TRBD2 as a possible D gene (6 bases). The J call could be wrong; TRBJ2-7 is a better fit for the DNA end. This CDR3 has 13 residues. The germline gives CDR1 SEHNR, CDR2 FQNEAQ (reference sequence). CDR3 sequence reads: CARSSRPGDEQYF. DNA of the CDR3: TGTGCCCGCAGCTCCCGGCCGGGGGACGAGCAGTACTTC.

The chain's CDR3 is CASAGDRRYEQYF. Written as DNA, the CDR3 is TGTGCCAGCGCTGGAGACAGGCGGTACGAGCAGTACTTC. The chain combines TRBV6-2 or TRBV6-3 with TRBJ2-7; weak D call: TRBD1 (6 bases). The CDR3 length is 13 residues. V gave up 8 bases and J gave up 4 bases, with 15 bases separating them. Germline V gene sequence: CDR1 MNHEY, CDR2 SVGEGT.

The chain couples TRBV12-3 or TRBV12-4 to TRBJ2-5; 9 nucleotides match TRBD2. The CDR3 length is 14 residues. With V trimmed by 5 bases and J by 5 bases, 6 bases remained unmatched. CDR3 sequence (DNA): TGTGCCAGCAGTCCGGGACTAGCCCGGGAGACCCAGTACTTC. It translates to CASSPGLARETQYF.

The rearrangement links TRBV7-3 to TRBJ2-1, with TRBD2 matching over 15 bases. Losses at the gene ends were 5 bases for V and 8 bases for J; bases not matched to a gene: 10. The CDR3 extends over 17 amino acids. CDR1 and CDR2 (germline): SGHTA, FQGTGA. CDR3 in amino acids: CASSLGLAGGRTDEQFF. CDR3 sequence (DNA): TGTGCCAGCAGCCTGGGACTAGCGGGGGGCCGTACCGATGAGCAGTTCTTC.